The sequence of this T cell receptor beta chain was determined in a study of shared clonotypes between healthy human individuals. CDR3 size: 13 residues. Germline V gene data show CDR1 as SGHDT and CDR2 as YYEEEE. This table comes from immunoSEQ multiplex PCR, and its TCRdb copy is limited to in-frame clones, with some not included. This sample has a few million clones; roughly 93% occur once, and the top ten carry 1.5% to 2%. The naive CD8 subset, CD45RO-negative cells positively selected for CCR7, excluded terminally differentiated effector memory CD45RA+ cells. The donors, all of them Caucasian adults, lived in Nashville, Tennessee. Comments on this clone: Its matching antigen is unknown. Its ends do not fully match the called genes, so a read error is possible.

General study findings and limits: Tissue TCR repertoires likely differ from these blood-only repertoires. All-four-donor shared clonotypes had higher generation probabilities than non-shared clonotypes did. When naive CD4 clonotypes were compared across a handful of donors, around 5% were shared.

V and J are TRBV5-6 and TRBJ1-2; D is unclear. The sample comprised naive CD8+ T cells from PBMCs. The receptor was isolated from a man younger than 35 in good health. Some clones in this sample may be carry-over from other donors' samples. The DNA of the CDR3 is TGTGCCAGCAGCTTGGTATCGGTACGAGGCTGCACCTTC. It codes for CASSLVSVRGCTF.